These 9 T cell receptor beta chains were sequenced from one sample in a study of cytomegalovirus exposure and HLA in healthy donors. Sequencing used immunoSEQ multiplex PCR; TCRdb keeps in-frame clones, though not all of them. Of about 95,000 clones detected, 85% appear once; the ten largest clones hold about 20%. Sequenced sample: PBMCs. The receptors were gathered from a man aged 18 to 30 in good health and CMV-seropositive.

The rearrangement uses TRBV11-3 and TRBJ1-4; 10 bases fit TRBD1. V trimming: 5 bases; J trimming: 5 bases; junction bases outside the gene matches: 5. The CDR3 contains 15 residues. The germline CDR1 and CDR2 sequences are SGHNT and YENEEA. The CDR3: CASSLGGQGNEKLFF. CDR3 nucleotide sequence: TGTGCCAGCAGCCTTGGGGGACAGGGGAATGAAAAACTGTTTTTT.

The chain recombines TRBV7-8 with TRBJ2-2, with D possibly matching TRBD2 (6 bases). With 3 bases removed from V and 7 bases from J, the gap between germline ends came to 18 bases. The CDR3 has 16 residues. Germline V gene sequence: CDR1 SGHVS, CDR2 FQNEAQ. This chain's CDR3 is CASSFHLGGRGGELFF. The CDR3 region has the DNA TGTGCCAGCAGCTTCCATCTCGGTGGGCGGGGCGGGGAGCTGTTTTTT.

The chain couples TRBV4-1 to TRBJ2-6; D gene ambiguous. Germline V gives CDR1 MGHRA, CDR2 YSYEKL. V dropped 3 bases and J dropped 0 bases, with 15 bases sitting between them. The CDR3 is 18 amino acids. The CDR3 coding sequence is TGCGCCAGCAGCCATACTTTTGCCCCGTCCTCTGGGGCCAACGTCCTGACTTTC. Protein product: CASSHTFAPSSGANVLTF.

This clone is a singleton in its sample. CDR3 amino acids: CASSLNTGVFTEAFF. The CDR3 DNA sequence: TGTGCCAGCAGCTTAAATACAGGGGTCTTCACTGAAGCTTTCTTT. The chain uses TRBV11-2 and TRBJ1-1; 7 nucleotides agree with TRBD1. Germline CDR1 and CDR2: SGHAT and FQNNGV. The CDR3 runs 15 residues. Trimming removed 2 bases from V and 4 bases from J; junction bases left unmatched: 7.

This clone occurred once. This sequence joins TRBV5-1 and TRBJ2-3, with a weak D call TRBD2 (5 bases). Germline loops: CDR1 SGHRS, CDR2 YFSETQ. The germline V and J ends were trimmed by 0 bases and 1 base, with 6 bases remaining between them. The CDR3 runs to 14 residues. The CDR3 loop reads CASSLGAGTDTQYF. The DNA of the CDR3 is TGCGCCAGCAGCTTGGGAGCGGGCACAGATACGCAGTATTTT.

The rearrangement joins TRBV5-4 to TRBJ2-5; 7 bases line up with TRBD1. CDR3 length: 15 amino acids. V gave up 3 bases and J gave up 2 bases; unmatched junction bases: 7. Germline CDR1 is SGHNT and CDR2 is YYREEE (reference sequence). This CDR3 is CASSSPPGQQETQYF. The CDR3 DNA follows: TGTGCCAGCAGCTCACCTCCGGGACAGCAAGAGACCCAGTACTTC.

This chain connects TRBV28 to TRBJ2-2; D perhaps matches TRBD2 (7 bases). Germline CDR1 MDHEN, CDR2 SYDVKM. This CDR3 has 15 residues. V lost 7 bases and J 2 bases, leaving 14 bases between the germline ends. The CDR3 sequence is CASTEGGTNTGELFF. In DNA, the CDR3 is TGTGCCAGCACCGAGGGGGGGACTAACACCGGGGAGCTGTTTTTT.

The chain carries TRBV6-1 and TRBJ1-1, with D unresolved. Germline V lookup: CDR1 MNHNS, CDR2 SASEGT. This CDR3 has 13 amino acids. V shed 3 bases and J shed 3 bases, with 8 bases lying between them. The chain's CDR3 is CASSEVSDTEAFF. In DNA form, the CDR3 reads TGTGCCAGCAGTGAGGTTAGCGACACTGAAGCTTTCTTT.

The genes are TRBV5-1 and TRBJ2-5; tentative D call: TRBD2 (5 bases). The CDR3 sequence is 14 residues long. The germline gives CDR1 SGHRS, CDR2 YFSETQ. The V end lost 2 bases, the J end lost 4 bases, and 12 bases lay between the germline ends. CDR3 in amino acids: CASSFSGIGETQYF. The CDR3 coding sequence is TGCGCCAGCAGCTTTTCCGGGATCGGAGAGACCCAGTACTTC.